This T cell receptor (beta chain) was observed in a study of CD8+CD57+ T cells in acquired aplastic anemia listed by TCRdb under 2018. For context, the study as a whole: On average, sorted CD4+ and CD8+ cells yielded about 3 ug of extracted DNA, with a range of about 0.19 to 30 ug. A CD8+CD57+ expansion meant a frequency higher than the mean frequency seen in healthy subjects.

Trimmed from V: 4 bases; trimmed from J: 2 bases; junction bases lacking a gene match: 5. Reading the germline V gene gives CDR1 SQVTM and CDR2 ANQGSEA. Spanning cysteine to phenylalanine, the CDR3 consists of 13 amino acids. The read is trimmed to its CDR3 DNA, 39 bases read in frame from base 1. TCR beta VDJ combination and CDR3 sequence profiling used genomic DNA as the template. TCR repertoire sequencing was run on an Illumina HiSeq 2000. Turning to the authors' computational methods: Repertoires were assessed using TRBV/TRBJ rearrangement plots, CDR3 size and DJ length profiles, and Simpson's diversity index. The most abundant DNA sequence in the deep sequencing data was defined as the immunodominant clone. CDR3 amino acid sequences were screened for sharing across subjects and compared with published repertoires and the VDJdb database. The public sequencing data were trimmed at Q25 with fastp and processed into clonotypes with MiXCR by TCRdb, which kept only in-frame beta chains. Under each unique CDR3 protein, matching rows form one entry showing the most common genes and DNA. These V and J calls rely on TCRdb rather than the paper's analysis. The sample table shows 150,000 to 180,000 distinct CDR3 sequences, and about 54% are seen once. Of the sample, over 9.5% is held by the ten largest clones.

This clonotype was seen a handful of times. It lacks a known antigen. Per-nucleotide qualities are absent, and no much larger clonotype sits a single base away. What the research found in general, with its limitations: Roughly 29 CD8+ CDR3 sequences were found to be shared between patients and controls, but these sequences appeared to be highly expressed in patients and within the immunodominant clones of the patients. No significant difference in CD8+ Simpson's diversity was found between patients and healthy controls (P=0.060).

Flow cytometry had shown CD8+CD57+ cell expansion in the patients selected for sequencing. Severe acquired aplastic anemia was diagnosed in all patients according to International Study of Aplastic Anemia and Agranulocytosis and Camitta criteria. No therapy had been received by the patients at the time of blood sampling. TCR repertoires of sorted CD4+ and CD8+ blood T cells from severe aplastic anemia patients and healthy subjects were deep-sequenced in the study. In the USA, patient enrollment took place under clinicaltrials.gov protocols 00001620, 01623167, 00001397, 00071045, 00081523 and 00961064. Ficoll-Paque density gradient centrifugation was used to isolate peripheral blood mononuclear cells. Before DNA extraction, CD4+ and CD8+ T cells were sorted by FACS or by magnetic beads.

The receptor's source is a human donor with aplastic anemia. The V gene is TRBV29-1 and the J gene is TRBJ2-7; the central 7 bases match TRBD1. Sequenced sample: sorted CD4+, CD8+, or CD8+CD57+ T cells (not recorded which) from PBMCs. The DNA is TGCAGCGTTGGGGCAGGACAGGCCTACGAGCAGTACTTC. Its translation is CSVGAGQAYEQYF.